This entry features one T cell receptor (beta chain) sequence. Antigen unknown. At one end, the junction sequence differs from germline, possibly due to a read error. Genomic DNA provided the template from which TCR beta VDJ and CDR3 profiles were obtained. Via MiXCR, TCRdb re-called the reads, giving one row per CDR3 protein. In the table there are 100,000 to 150,000 distinct CDR3 sequences, 40% to 45% of which are singletons. The source of the sample is a study of CD8+CD57+ T cells in acquired aplastic anemia. Study background: Mean DNA quantity obtained from sorted CD4+ and CD8+ cells was 3 to 4 ug. Study-wide findings and caveats: Patients did not significantly differ from controls in CD8+ Simpson's diversity. Some 27 CD8+ CDR3 sequences were shared between patients and controls.

Germline-derived CDR1 and CDR2 are MGHRA and YSYEKL. This CDR3 has 13 residues. This rearrangement joins TRBV4-1 to TRBJ2-3; D uncertain. Sequenced material: sorted CD4+, CD8+, or CD8+CD57+ T cells (not recorded which) from PBMCs. The sequence came from a human donor in good health, serving as a control. CDR3 loop: CVSSQDIQHTQYF. The CDR3 coding sequence is TGCGTCAGCAGCCAAGACATTCAGCATACGCAGTATTTT.